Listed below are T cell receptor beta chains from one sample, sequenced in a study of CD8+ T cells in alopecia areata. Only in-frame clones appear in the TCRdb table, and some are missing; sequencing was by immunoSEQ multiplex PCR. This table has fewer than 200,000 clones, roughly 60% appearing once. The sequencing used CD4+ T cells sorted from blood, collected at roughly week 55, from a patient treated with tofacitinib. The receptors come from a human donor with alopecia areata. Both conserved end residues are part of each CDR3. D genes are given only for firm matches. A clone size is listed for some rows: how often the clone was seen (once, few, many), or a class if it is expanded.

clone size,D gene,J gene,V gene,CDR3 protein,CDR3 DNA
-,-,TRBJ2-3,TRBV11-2,CASSLESPGADTQYF,TGTGCCAGCAGCTTAGAAAGCCCGGGTGCAGATACGCAGTATTTT
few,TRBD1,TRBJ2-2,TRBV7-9,CASSLTGGANTGELFF,TGTGCCAGCAGCTTAACAGGGGGCGCGAACACCGGGGAGCTGTTTTTT
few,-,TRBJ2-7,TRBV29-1,CSVEGPSPGLSTHEQYF,TGCAGCGTTGAAGGCCCCTCTCCGGGACTCTCTACGCACGAGCAGTACTTC
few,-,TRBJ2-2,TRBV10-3,CAIKGRETTGELFF,TGTGCCATCAAGGGCAGAGAGACGACCGGGGAGCTGTTTTTT
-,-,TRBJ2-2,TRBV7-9,CASSLEGTGELFF,TGTGCCAGCAGCTTAGAGGGAACCGGGGAGCTGTTTTTT
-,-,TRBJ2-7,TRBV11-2,CASSPNRGAPEQYF,TGTGCCAGCAGCCCTAATAGGGGAGCGCCCGAGCAGTACTTC
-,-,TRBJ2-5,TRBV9,CASSVGEETQYF,TGTGCCAGCAGCGTGGGGGAAGAGACCCAGTACTTC
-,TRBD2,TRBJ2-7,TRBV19,CASSIALAGGNHYEQYF,TGTGCCAGTAGTATCGCTCTAGCGGGGGGCAATCACTACGAGCAGTACTTC
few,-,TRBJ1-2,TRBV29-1,CSVGGSNYGYTF,TGCAGCGTTGGAGGGAGTAACTATGGCTACACCTTC
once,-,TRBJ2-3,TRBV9,CASSVGGTDTQYF,TGTGCCAGCAGCGTAGGAGGGACAGATACGCAGTATTTT
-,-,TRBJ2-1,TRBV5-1,CASSPETRSEQFF,TGCGCCAGCAGCCCCGAGACCCGGAGTGAGCAGTTCTTC
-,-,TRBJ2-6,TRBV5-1,CASSPGLKGQNQSGANVLTF,TGCGCCAGCAGCCCGGGCTTGAAAGGACAGAACCAGTCTGGGGCCAACGTCCTGACTTTC
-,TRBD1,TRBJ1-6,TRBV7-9,CASSSMGQPRLSPLHF,TGTGCCAGCAGCAGCATGGGACAGCCAAGACTTTCACCCCTCCACTTT
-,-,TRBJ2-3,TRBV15,CATSRVGGSTDTQYF,TGTGCCACCAGCAGAGTGGGGGGATCGACAGATACGCAGTATTTT
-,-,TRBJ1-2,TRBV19,CASTRDIYGYTF,TGTGCCAGTACCCGGGACATCTATGGCTACACCTTC
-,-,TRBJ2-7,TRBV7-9,CASSLVSDSRSYEQYF,TGTGCCAGCAGCTTAGTCTCCGACAGCCGGTCCTACGAGCAGTACTTC
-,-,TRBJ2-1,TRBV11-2,CASSLEVVRSSYNEQFF,TGTGCCAGCAGCTTAGAGGTGGTGAGGAGCTCCTACAATGAGCAGTTCTTC
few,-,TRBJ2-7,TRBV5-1,CASSLAWGETYEQYF,TGCGCCAGCAGCTTGGCGTGGGGGGAAACCTACGAGCAGTACTTC
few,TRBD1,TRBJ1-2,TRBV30,CAWSGARDRGANYGYTF,TGTGCCTGGAGTGGTGCCCGGGACAGGGGAGCCAACTATGGCTACACCTTC
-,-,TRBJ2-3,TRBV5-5,CASSSGSTDTQYF,TGTGCCAGCAGCTCCGGCAGCACAGATACGCAGTATTTT
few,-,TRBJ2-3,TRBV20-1,CSARPLDTQYF,TGCAGTGCTCGACCTTTGGATACGCAGTATTTT
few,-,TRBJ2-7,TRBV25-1,CASREGLRQYF,TGTGCCAGCAGGGAGGGACTCAGGCAGTACTTC
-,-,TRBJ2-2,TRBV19,CASSPQGRTGELFF,TGTGCCAGTAGTCCTCAGGGACGGACCGGGGAGCTGTTTTTT
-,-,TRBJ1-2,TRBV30,CAWSVLGPRLDGYTF,TGTGCCTGGAGTGTACTTGGTCCGAGATTAGATGGCTACACCTTC
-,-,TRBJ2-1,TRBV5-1,CASSIPTGAEQFF,TGCGCCAGCAGCATTCCGACAGGTGCAGAGCAGTTCTTC
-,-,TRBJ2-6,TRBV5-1,CASSPGPASGANVLTF,TGCGCCAGCAGCCCGGGACCGGCCTCTGGGGCCAACGTCCTGACTTTC
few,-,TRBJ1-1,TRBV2,CASSEVESTEAFF,TGTGCCAGCAGTGAAGTAGAAAGCACTGAAGCTTTCTTT
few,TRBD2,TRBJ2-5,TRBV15,CATSRGRWTSPTQYF,TGTGCCACCAGCAGAGGGAGGTGGACTAGTCCCACCCAGTACTTC
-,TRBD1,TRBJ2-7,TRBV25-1,CASSVMGQNSYEQYF,TGTGCCAGCAGTGTAATGGGACAGAACTCCTACGAGCAGTACTTC
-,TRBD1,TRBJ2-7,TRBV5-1,CASSLAPGQGYEQYF,TGCGCCAGCAGCTTGGCCCCGGGACAGGGATACGAGCAGTACTTC